The clone carrying this T cell receptor beta chain was counted ten times or more. The antigen remains unidentified. This CDR3 is built from 18 residues. The trim removed 0 bases at V and 3 bases at J, leaving 10 bases unmatched. CDR1 and CDR2 (germline): LNHNV, YYDKDF (reference sequence). The data stem from a study of CD8+CD57+ T cells in acquired aplastic anemia. As for the study in general: Average DNA yield from sorted CD4+ and CD8+ cells was about 2.9 ug.

It was patients with CD8+CD57+ cell expansion by flow cytometry who were chosen for sequencing. There was no therapy given to any patient before the blood sampling took place. Study-wide findings and caveats: Patients and controls had CD8+ Simpson's diversity values that were not significantly distinct.

Genomic DNA was employed as the template in profiling TCR beta VDJ and CDR3. TCRdb reanalysed the reads using MiXCR and keeps one entry per CDR3 protein. This table holds under 250,000 distinct CDR3 sequences, around 46% found once. This sequence joins TRBV15 and TRBJ2-5, with 10 positions matching TRBD2. The receptor was derived from a human donor with aplastic anemia. Sequenced: sorted CD4+, CD8+, or CD8+CD57+ T cells (not recorded which) from PBMCs. CDR3 amino acids: CATSRDYNLAGGKETQYF. In DNA form, the CDR3 reads TGTGCCACCAGCAGAGATTATAATTTAGCGGGGGGCAAAGAGACCCAGTACTTC.